This TCR beta chain was profiled in a study of T cells after yellow fever vaccination. The overall study: For low cell numbers, libraries were made with SMART-Seq v4 Ultra Low Input. The study, taken as a whole, reports: Contaminants from the bulk population, in the form of abundant clonotypes, could be found in FACS-sorted repertoires. Most primary-vaccination clones reappeared after the booster (about 95% CD4, 75% to 90% CD8).

This clonotype appeared many times. The antigen remains undetermined. For TCR, cDNA came from 5'RACE template switching, which added a universal primer site and UMIs. From the 5' RACE reads, TCRdb called clonotypes with MiXCR, one entry per CDR3 protein. This table holds about 320,000 distinct CDR3 sequences, roughly 4.3% found once. Looked up from germline, CDR1 is SGHTA and CDR2 is FQGNSA. This CDR3 spans 15 amino acids. Trimming at V came to 5 bases and at J to 2 bases, leaving 7 bases not matched to a gene. The sample in question was PBMCs, obtained 15 days after the yellow fever booster vaccination. V gene TRBV7-2 combines with J gene TRBJ2-7; TRBD2 matches 9 bases. This TCR was sampled from a man younger than 30 who received the YFV17D yellow fever vaccine. The CDR3 loop is CASSKTSGSAYEQYF. The CDR3 bases are TGTGCCAGCAGCAAGACTAGCGGTTCTGCCTACGAGCAGTACTTC.